This T cell receptor beta chain was retrieved from a study of blood T cell repertoires in COVID-19. In the original workflow: By means of reference gene primer amplification, nucleated cell counts were estimated. Repertoires were generated with immunoSEQ multiplex PCR, while TCRdb's copy carries only in-frame clones and drops some. Clone size and V and J calls were adopted from that table, with D and trimming inferred from the DNA. The sample consists of around 270,000 clones, 75% to 90% of them appearing once. Recovered Cohort 3 donors showed two negative PCRs, clearance, or symptom resolution. The CDR3 extends over 15 amino acids. Looked up from germline, CDR1 is MDHEN and CDR2 is SYDVKM. Trimming removed 5 bases at V and 3 bases at J, with 17 bases between.

This clonotype originated in a woman aged 25 to 45 who had recovered from COVID-19. The chain couples TRBV28 to TRBJ2-7; D might be TRBD2 (6 bases). The material sequenced was PBMCs or T cells enriched from blood (not recorded which). The CDR3 loop reads CASSRDSDLSYEQYF. Written as DNA, the CDR3 is TGTGCCAGCAGTCGGGACTCCGACTTGAGCTACGAGCAGTACTTC.